This T cell receptor (beta chain) was captured in a study of blood T cells in healthy people across ages. The CDR3 extends over 14 amino acids. Germline assignment: CDR1 MNHEY and CDR2 SVGEGT. Worth noting for this clonotype: Antigen specificity is unknown.

Overall study results and limits: Across the age range, TCR beta diversity per million T cells fell in a roughly linear way.

Combining a sample-barcoded 5' primer with a J-beta primer mix, a second PCR ran for roughly 6 to 11 cycles. At least 2.5 million CDR3-containing paired-end reads were obtained per sample. TCRdb independently ran MiXCR on the 5' RACE reads; one entry per CDR3 protein. The sample has nearly 800,000 distinct CDR3 sequences, more than 20% seen once. These data also formed part of another study, on T cells of mothers and their children. That source reports: The study sampled three healthy Caucasian mothers and their six children.

The specimen sequenced was blood. The chain joins TRBV6-2 or TRBV6-3 to TRBJ2-1; 7 nucleotides line up with TRBD1. The tail of the sequence fits TRBJ2-7 better, so the J call may be wrong. The TCR originated in a boy between 10 and 17 years old in good health. The CDR3, as DNA: TGTGCCAGCAGTTACAGGGGGCGTCAAAACGAGCAGTACTTC. It specifies CASSYRGRQNEQYF.